The next 3 T cell receptor beta chains were all read from a single sample in a study of blood T cells in healthy people across ages. A sample-barcoded 5' primer and a J-beta primer mix were used in a second PCR of roughly 6 to 11 cycles. TCRdb re-called the 5' RACE reads through MiXCR, storing one row per CDR3 protein. The table includes approximately 820,000 distinct CDR3 sequences, 44% detected once. Sequencing input: blood. These TCRs come from a man in his fifties or sixties in good health.

V is TRBV24-1 and J is TRBJ2-3; maybe TRBD1 (5 bases). Germline V gene sequence: CDR1 KGHDR, CDR2 SFDVKD. The V end was cut by 5 bases, the J end by 2 bases, with 13 bases between. There are 15 residues in the CDR3. The CDR3 is CATSVAGPLTDTQYF. CDR3 in DNA: TGTGCCACCAGTGTAGCAGGGCCCCTCACAGATACGCAGTATTTT.

The gene calls are TRBV29-1 and TRBJ2-2; 9 nucleotides line up with TRBD2. The CDR3 has 18 residues. Trimming cost V 4 bases and J 2 bases; bases outside gene matches: 14. Germline assignment: CDR1 SQVTM and CDR2 ANQGSEA. The CDR3 region is CSVVRGGAFLFNTGELFF. In DNA, the CDR3 is TGCAGCGTTGTCCGCGGGGGGGCCTTTCTATTCAACACCGGGGAGCTGTTTTTT.

This clonotype was counted between two and nine times. The chain is built from TRBV20-1 and TRBJ2-3; D perhaps matches TRBD2 (6 bases). The CDR3 length is 14 residues. Trimming left V 6 bases short and J 0 bases short, with 13 bases between. Germline V gene sequence: CDR1 DFQATT, CDR2 SNEGSKA (reference sequence). The CDR3 region is CSAKGGISTDTQYF. The CDR3 DNA reads as TGCAGTGCCAAGGGCGGGATAAGCACAGATACGCAGTATTTT.